This TCR beta chain came from a study of control samples from healthy donors and cancer patients. This clone was seen only a few times. Sequencing was performed with immunoSEQ multiplex PCR; in TCRdb, only in-frame clones are kept and a portion is missing. The table has under 65,000 clones, about nine tenths seen once. The CDR3 has 13 amino acids. V shed 5 bases, J shed 4 bases, and the junction held 5 bases outside the gene matches. The sample comprised PBMCs. The sequence was obtained from a woman aged 50 to 65 with colorectal cancer. The rearrangement uses TRBV12-3 or TRBV12-4 and TRBJ2-7, with TRBD1 identical over 7 bases. In DNA, the CDR3 is TGTGCCAGCAGTCGAAACAGGGGATACGAGCAGTACTTC. Amino acids: CASSRNRGYEQYF.